These 15 T cell receptor beta chains were sequenced from one sample in a study of response to subunit inactivated influenza vaccine. TCRdb independently ran MiXCR on the RT-PCR reads; one entry per CDR3 protein. The sample has roughly 540,000 distinct CDR3 sequences; approximately 22% are singletons. These same data were also listed under a study on T cells expressing NK-cell markers. Turning to that study: Libraries used 5'RACE template switching adding universal primer site and UMIs.

Sequenced here: CD4+ T cells sorted from PBMCs, sampled 11 to 12 days after vaccination. Receptors were obtained from a man aged 50 to 59 who received an inactivated influenza vaccine.

V is TRBV6-1 and J is TRBJ2-1; D not certain. The germline gives CDR1 MNHNS, CDR2 SASEGT. Trimming removed 7 bases from V and 0 bases from J, with 16 bases in between. This CDR3 spans 16 amino acids. The CDR3 region is CASIPTTASSYNEQFF. DNA for the CDR3: TGTGCCAGCATCCCAACGACCGCCAGCTCCTACAATGAGCAGTTCTTC.

This chain connects TRBV12-3 or TRBV12-4 to TRBJ2-3; D remains unclear. CDR3 size: 14 residues. V shed 3 bases and J shed 0 bases, with 7 bases lying between them. CDR3 DNA sequence: TGTGCCAGCAGTTTCTACGGTAGCACAGATACGCAGTATTTT. As protein: CASSFYGSTDTQYF.

V is TRBV5-1 and J is TRBJ1-6; no clear D. The germline gives CDR1 SGHRS, CDR2 YFSETQ. The ends were cut back, 0 bases at V and 5 bases at J, with 12 bases in the middle. The CDR3 has 16 amino acids. The CDR3 DNA is TGCGCCAGCAGCTTGGAGCCAGTAGGTCATAATTCACCCCTCCACTTT. As protein: CASSLEPVGHNSPLHF.

This clonotype was detected many times. V gene TRBV4-1 combines with J gene TRBJ2-4; D call uncertain. The V gene lost 3 bases and the J gene lost 1 base, with 7 bases spanning the gap. This CDR3 has 14 residues. The germline V gene has CDR1 MGHRA and CDR2 YSYEKL. The DNA for the CDR3 is TGCGCCAGCAGCCACAGTGGGGCCAAAAACATTCAGTACTTC. It encodes CASSHSGAKNIQYF.

This clonotype turned up a few times. CDR3 loop: CSVDGPDTQYF. The CDR3 coding sequence is TGCAGCGTGGATGGGCCAGATACGCAGTATTTT. The chain employs TRBV29-1 and TRBJ2-3, with unresolved D. V was clipped by 6 bases and J by 4 bases, with 8 bases between them. The CDR3 extends over 11 amino acids. The germline gives CDR1 SQVTM, CDR2 ANQGSEA.

V gene TRBV7-9 combines with J gene TRBJ2-3; D not certain. V lost 5 bases and J 0 bases, leaving 12 bases between the germline ends. The CDR3 loop spans 15 amino acids. The germline V gene has CDR1 SEHNR and CDR2 FQNEAQ (reference sequence). CDR3 coding DNA: TGTGCCAGCAGCCAGCTTACATACAGCACAGATACGCAGTATTTT. It is translated as CASSQLTYSTDTQYF.

This clonotype has more than one count but fewer than ten. The chain has TRBV3-1 and TRBJ1-5; D uncertain. V was cut by 5 bases and J by 3 bases, with 8 bases left in between. Germline CDR1 is LGHDT and CDR2 is YNNKEL (reference sequence). This CDR3 contains 13 residues. CDR3 loop: CASSSYPNQPQHF. CDR3 nucleotides: TGTGCCAGCAGCTCGTACCCCAATCAGCCCCAGCATTTT. The variable domain in full, with the rest retrieved from reference TRBV3-1 and TRBJ1-5, is DTAVSQTPKYLVTQMGNDKSIKCEQNLGHDTMYWYKQDSKKFLKIMFSYNNKELIINETVPNRFSPKSPDKAHLNLHINSLELGDSAVYFCASSSYPNQPQHFGDGTRLSIL.

V and J are TRBV5-1 and TRBJ2-7, with 12 positions matching TRBD1. Germline V gene data show CDR1 as SGHRS and CDR2 as YFSETQ. V trimming: 1 base; J trimming: 3 bases; junction bases outside the gene matches: 8. CDR3 size: 17 residues. CDR3 in DNA: TGCGCCAGCAGCTTGTGGGGACAGGGGGCTCTCTTCTACGAGCAGTACTTC. This sequence encodes CASSLWGQGALFYEQYF.

This sequence joins TRBV3-1 and TRBJ2-5, with a weak D call TRBD2 (5 bases). Germline V gene sequence: CDR1 LGHDT, CDR2 YNNKEL (reference sequence). Trimming pared 0 bases from V and 5 bases from J, leaving 13 bases between. This CDR3 comprises 15 residues. The CDR3 loop is CASSQERVLGETQYF. CDR3 nucleotides: TGTGCCAGCAGCCAAGAGAGGGTATTGGGGGAGACCCAGTACTTC.

The V and J genes are TRBV11-2 and TRBJ2-3; the D call may be TRBD1 or TRBD2 (5 bases each). The CDR3 covers 16 residues. V lost 4 bases, J lost 0 bases, and 14 bases lay in between. The germline CDR1 and CDR2 sequences are SGHAT and FQNNGV. The chain's CDR3 is CASSSRGTFSTDTQYF. The DNA for the CDR3 is TGTGCCAGCAGCTCCCGGGGCACCTTTAGCACAGATACGCAGTATTTT.

This clonotype was detected a few times. The chain employs TRBV12-3 or TRBV12-4 and TRBJ1-2, with 7 bases lining up with TRBD1. The CDR3 runs to 13 residues. The V segment lost 7 bases and the J segment 4 bases; nucleotides outside the gene matches: 6. The CDR3 region has the DNA TGTGCCAGCACCCTGGACAGGTCCTATGGCTACACCTTC. Translating gives CASTLDRSYGYTF.

This chain connects TRBV9 to TRBJ2-5, with 7 bases matching TRBD2. The CDR3 totals 16 residues. Losses at the gene ends were 0 bases for V and 5 bases for J; bases not matched to a gene: 10. Germline-derived CDR1 and CDR2 are SGDLS and YYNGEE. The CDR3 region is CASSVVPGGSSETQYF. For the CDR3, the DNA is TGTGCCAGCAGCGTAGTCCCGGGCGGGAGTAGTGAGACCCAGTACTTC.

As regards this clonotype: The junction and the germline gene differ at one end; a read error may be behind it. J is TRBJ2-1 and V is TRBV2; TRBD1 matches at 7 bases. The germline CDR1 and CDR2 sequences are SNHLY and FYNNEI. This CDR3 contains 12 residues. The DNA of the CDR3 is TGTGCCAGCAGGGATAAACCACTGACAGGGAACTTC. Translating it yields CASRDKPLTGNF. Together with reference TRBV2 and TRBJ2-1, the CDR3 gives the full variable domain: EPEVTQTPSHQVTQMGQEVILRCVPISNHLYFYWYRQILGQKVEFLVSFYNNEISEKSEIFDDQFSVERPDGSNFTLKIRSTKLEDSAMYFCASRDKPLTGNFGPGTRLTVL.

The chain links TRBV19 to TRBJ2-4; tentative D call: TRBD1 (6 bases). This CDR3 is 17 amino acids long. V was clipped by 3 bases and J by 0 bases, with 15 bases between them. CDR1 and CDR2 from the germline V gene are LNHDA and SQIVND (reference sequence). The CDR3 nucleotides are TGTGCCAGTAGTATTGGTGGGACACACCTAGCCAAAAACATTCAGTACTTC. Translating gives CASSIGGTHLAKNIQYF.

The chain has TRBV5-6 and TRBJ2-5; D unresolved. Germline V gene lookup returns CDR1 SGHDT and CDR2 YYEEEE. The CDR3 loop spans 14 amino acids. The V gene lost 4 bases and the J gene lost 0 bases, with 10 bases spanning the gap. Written as DNA, the CDR3 is TGTGCCAGCAGCATTTTACCGTACCAAGAGACCCAGTACTTC. Its translation: CASSILPYQETQYF.